Listed here are 5 T cell receptor beta chains from one sample, sequenced in a study of blood T cell repertoires in COVID-19. Sequenced by immunoSEQ multiplex PCR; TCRdb stores in-frame clones only, minus some. The sample has roughly 110,000 clones; 86% are singletons. The sequencing sample was made of peripheral blood. The origin of the receptors is a man aged 35 to 55 with acute or convalescent COVID-19.

This sequence joins TRBV30 and TRBJ1-2, with D possibly being TRBD1 (5 bases). The CDR3 consists of 13 residues. V was trimmed by 5 bases and J by 7 bases, leaving 17 bases between them. Germline CDR1 and CDR2: GTSNPN and SVGIG (reference sequence). CDR3 sequence (DNA): TGTGCCTGGGACCCCGGGAGGGGCTCTGGCTACACCTTC. Translated: CAWDPGRGSGYTF.

The chain combines TRBV19 with TRBJ2-3; 14 bases are shared with TRBD2. CDR3 length: 17 amino acids. Germline V gene lookup returns CDR1 LNHDA and CDR2 SQIVND (reference sequence). J gave up 2 bases and V 5 bases, and 6 bases lay outside the gene matches. The CDR3 nucleotides read TGTGCCAGTAGTCCCCGACTAGCGGGAGGGTCCACAGATACGCAGTATTTT. Translated, it gives CASSPRLAGGSTDTQYF.

This chain links TRBV7-2 with TRBJ2-3; TRBD2 matches 11 bases. The length of the CDR3 is 15 residues. The junction had 6 bases not matched to a gene; V was cut back by 5 bases and J by 5 bases. Germline-derived CDR1 and CDR2 are SGHTA and FQGNSA. CDR3 protein: CASSLTSGSGDTQYF. CDR3 coding DNA: TGTGCCAGCAGCCTAACTAGCGGGAGTGGAGATACGCAGTATTTT.

The rearrangement uses TRBV9 and TRBJ2-1, with 9 bases aligning to TRBD2. CDR1 and CDR2 (germline): SGDLS, YYNGEE. The CDR3 consists of 15 residues. Unmatched junction bases numbered 9, after V lost 3 bases and J lost 8 bases. The CDR3 DNA is TGTGCCAGCAGCGCGTCTAGCGGGATGGTCGATGAGCAGTTCTTC. Translation: CASSASSGMVDEQFF.

The genes are TRBV18 and TRBJ1-2; D perhaps matches TRBD1 (6 bases). The germline CDR1 and CDR2 sequences are KGHSH and LQKENI. The CDR3 contains 16 residues. The ends were cut back, 3 bases at V and 0 bases at J, with 14 bases in the middle. CDR3 in DNA: TGTGCCAGCTCACCCGGACAGTCTGTAGCTAACTATGGCTACACCTTC. The encoded protein is CASSPGQSVANYGYTF.